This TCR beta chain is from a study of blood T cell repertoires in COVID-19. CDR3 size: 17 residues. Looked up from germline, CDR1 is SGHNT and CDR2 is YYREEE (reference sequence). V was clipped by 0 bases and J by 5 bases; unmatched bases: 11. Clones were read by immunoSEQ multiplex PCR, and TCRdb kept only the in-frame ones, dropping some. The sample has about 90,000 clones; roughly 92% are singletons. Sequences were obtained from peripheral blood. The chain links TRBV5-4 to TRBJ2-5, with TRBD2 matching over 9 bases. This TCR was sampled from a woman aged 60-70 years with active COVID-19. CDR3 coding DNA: TGTGCCAGCAGCTTGGCCGGGTTAGTAGCGGGAGTTGAGACCCAGTACTTC. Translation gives CASSLAGLVAGVETQYF.